A selection of T cell receptor beta chains follows, all from one sample in a study of graft-versus-host responses after intestinal transplantation. Clones were read by immunoSEQ multiplex PCR, and TCRdb kept only the in-frame ones, dropping some. The table has approximately 10,000 clones, 31% seen once. The input for sequencing was alloreactive CD4+ T cells from a mixed lymphocyte reaction culture, taken before transplantation. The receptors originated from a human patient who was an organ donor for intestinal transplantation. Each CDR3 is given with its conserved first and last residue. The D gene is left open where the match is weak. Clone size is given for some rows only: seen once, a few or many times, or a class if the clone is expanded.

abundance: -; d_gene: TRBD2; v_gene: TRBV11-2; j_gene: TRBJ2-1; CDR3aa: CASSLAYTSGYNEQFF; CDR3nt: TGTGCCAGCAGCTTAGCGTACACTAGCGGGTACAATGAGCAGTTCTTC
abundance: few; d_gene: TRBD2; v_gene: TRBV9; j_gene: TRBJ2-7; CDR3aa: CASSVGAGGYYEQYF; CDR3nt: TGTGCCAGCAGCGTAGGAGCGGGGGGGTACTACGAGCAGTACTTC
abundance: -; d_gene: TRBD1; v_gene: TRBV5-5; j_gene: TRBJ2-7; CDR3aa: CASSLGQGAYEQYF; CDR3nt: TGTGCCAGCAGCTTGGGACAGGGGGCCTACGAGCAGTACTTC
abundance: -; d_gene: TRBD1; v_gene: TRBV7-2; j_gene: TRBJ1-1; CDR3aa: CASSLDRQGTEAFF; CDR3nt: TGTGCCAGCAGCTTAGATCGACAGGGCACTGAAGCTTTCTTT
abundance: medium-sized; d_gene: -; v_gene: TRBV2; j_gene: TRBJ2-3; CDR3aa: CASSVTSFYEETDTQYF; CDR3nt: TGTGCCAGCAGTGTTACTAGCTTCTATGAGGAGACAGATACGCAGTATTTT
abundance: few; d_gene: -; v_gene: TRBV7-9; j_gene: TRBJ2-3; CDR3aa: CASSLAWVAASTDTQYF; CDR3nt: TGTGCCAGCAGCCTCGCCTGGGTAGCAGCTAGCACAGATACGCAGTATTTT
abundance: medium-sized; d_gene: -; v_gene: TRBV10-3; j_gene: TRBJ1-5; CDR3aa: CAISESGGQPQHF; CDR3nt: TGTGCCATCAGTGAGTCGGGGGGTCAGCCCCAGCATTTT
abundance: medium-sized; d_gene: -; v_gene: TRBV6-6; j_gene: TRBJ1-1; CDR3aa: CASRKGGYVGTEAFF; CDR3nt: TGTGCCAGCAGAAAGGGAGGATATGTCGGCACTGAAGCTTTCTTT
abundance: -; d_gene: -; v_gene: TRBV11-3; j_gene: TRBJ1-4; CDR3aa: CASAGPAGAGEKLFF; CDR3nt: TGTGCCAGCGCCGGACCCGCGGGCGCGGGCGAAAAACTGTTTTTT
abundance: -; d_gene: -; v_gene: TRBV11-3; j_gene: TRBJ1-4; CDR3aa: CASSLKGTNEKLFF; CDR3nt: TGTGCCAGCAGCTTAAAGGGAACTAATGAAAAACTGTTTTTT
abundance: medium-sized; d_gene: -; v_gene: TRBV6-1; j_gene: TRBJ2-1; CDR3aa: CASEGNEQFF; CDR3nt: TGTGCCAGCGAGGGTAATGAGCAGTTCTTC
abundance: medium-sized; d_gene: -; v_gene: TRBV9; j_gene: TRBJ1-3; CDR3aa: CASSVQGGNTIYF; CDR3nt: TGTGCCAGCAGCGTACAGGGGGGAAACACCATATATTTT
abundance: medium-sized; d_gene: -; v_gene: TRBV10-3; j_gene: TRBJ2-7; CDR3aa: CAISEVGGRYEQYF; CDR3nt: TGTGCCATCAGTGAGGTCGGGGGGCGGTACGAGCAGTACTTC
abundance: few; d_gene: -; v_gene: TRBV19; j_gene: TRBJ2-3; CDR3aa: CASSEGTDTQYF; CDR3nt: TGTGCCAGTAGTGAGGGAACAGATACGCAGTATTTT
abundance: few; d_gene: TRBD1; v_gene: TRBV5-4; j_gene: TRBJ1-1; CDR3aa: CASRQQGLWTEAFF; CDR3nt: TGTGCCAGCAGACAACAGGGGTTATGGACTGAAGCTTTCTTT
abundance: -; d_gene: -; v_gene: TRBV27; j_gene: TRBJ1-5; CDR3aa: CASSLLLGHPPRSNQPQHF; CDR3nt: TGTGCCAGCAGTTTATTGCTGGGACACCCTCCGCGGAGCAATCAGCCCCAGCATTTT
abundance: -; d_gene: -; v_gene: TRBV20-1; j_gene: TRBJ1-2; CDR3aa: CSATGNYCYTF; CDR3nt: TGCAGTGCTACAGGGAACTATTGCTACACCTTC
abundance: -; d_gene: -; v_gene: TRBV4-3; j_gene: TRBJ2-2; CDR3aa: CASSPNTGELFF; CDR3nt: TGCGCCAGCAGCCCGAACACCGGGGAGCTGTTTTTT
abundance: few; d_gene: TRBD1; v_gene: TRBV11-1; j_gene: TRBJ2-7; CDR3aa: CASSLWGQGDEQYF; CDR3nt: TGTGCCAGCAGCTTATGGGGACAGGGCGACGAGCAGTACTTC
abundance: -; d_gene: TRBD1; v_gene: TRBV11-1; j_gene: TRBJ2-3; CDR3aa: CASSSQGAMADTQYF; CDR3nt: TGTGCCAGCAGCTCACAGGGGGCGATGGCAGATACGCAGTATTTT
abundance: -; d_gene: TRBD1; v_gene: TRBV6-1; j_gene: TRBJ1-4; CDR3aa: CASSRDRVGEKLFF; CDR3nt: TGTGCCAGCAGCAGGGACAGGGTAGGAGAAAAACTGTTTTTT
abundance: few; d_gene: -; v_gene: TRBV7-2; j_gene: TRBJ1-5; CDR3aa: CASSIHPVDSNQPQHF; CDR3nt: TGTGCCAGCAGCATACATCCAGTGGATAGCAATCAGCCCCAGCATTTT
abundance: medium-sized; d_gene: -; v_gene: TRBV9; j_gene: TRBJ1-6; CDR3aa: CASSETGHNSPLHF; CDR3nt: TGTGCCAGCAGCGAGACAGGTCATAATTCACCCCTCCACTTT
abundance: few; d_gene: -; v_gene: TRBV6-6; j_gene: TRBJ2-6; CDR3aa: CASSYSGAGANVLTF; CDR3nt: TGTGCCAGCAGTTACTCGGGGGCTGGGGCCAACGTCCTGACTTTC
abundance: medium-sized; d_gene: TRBD1; v_gene: TRBV2; j_gene: TRBJ2-2; CDR3aa: CASTPGQGGTGELFF; CDR3nt: TGTGCCAGCACCCCGGGACAGGGGGGGACCGGGGAGCTGTTTTTT
abundance: -; d_gene: -; v_gene: TRBV20-1; j_gene: TRBJ1-2; CDR3aa: CSARKNYGYTF; CDR3nt: TGCAGTGCTAGGAAAAACTATGGCTACACCTTC
abundance: -; d_gene: -; v_gene: TRBV2; j_gene: TRBJ1-5; CDR3aa: CASSIQGRGNQPQHF; CDR3nt: TGTGCCAGCAGTATACAGGGTCGCGGCAATCAGCCCCAGCATTTT
abundance: large; d_gene: TRBD1; v_gene: TRBV5-6; j_gene: TRBJ1-1; CDR3aa: CASSLVGPGGIRAFF; CDR3nt: TGTGCCAGCAGCTTGGTCGGGCCAGGGGGCATTAGGGCTTTCTTT
abundance: -; d_gene: -; v_gene: TRBV14; j_gene: TRBJ2-5; CDR3aa: CASSRRAARGETQYF; CDR3nt: TGTGCCAGCAGCCGGCGGGCTGCCCGAGGGGAGACCCAGTACTTC
abundance: few; d_gene: -; v_gene: TRBV4-1; j_gene: TRBJ1-5; CDR3aa: CASSQDFGITNQPQHF; CDR3nt: TGCGCCAGCAGCCAAGATTTCGGCATCACCAATCAGCCCCAGCATTTT
abundance: -; d_gene: -; v_gene: TRBV28; j_gene: TRBJ2-5; CDR3aa: CASSFGYQRETQYF; CDR3nt: TGTGCCAGCAGTTTCGGTTACCAGAGGGAGACCCAGTACTTC
abundance: -; d_gene: TRBD2; v_gene: TRBV4-3; j_gene: TRBJ2-2; CDR3aa: CASSRHGLAGGLDTGELFF; CDR3nt: TGCGCCAGCAGCCGGCACGGACTAGCGGGGGGGCTGGACACCGGGGAGCTGTTTTTT
abundance: few; d_gene: TRBD1; v_gene: TRBV5-1; j_gene: TRBJ2-7; CDR3aa: CASSLGQGAYEQYF; CDR3nt: TGCGCCAGCAGCTTGGGACAGGGGGCCTACGAGCAGTACTTC
abundance: -; d_gene: -; v_gene: TRBV7-3; j_gene: TRBJ2-3; CDR3aa: CASSFTDTDTQYF; CDR3nt: TGTGCCAGCAGCTTCACGGACACAGATACGCAGTATTTT
abundance: -; d_gene: -; v_gene: TRBV11-2; j_gene: TRBJ2-7; CDR3aa: CASSLDRAYEQYF; CDR3nt: TGTGCCAGCAGCTTAGACAGGGCCTACGAGCAGTACTTC
abundance: -; d_gene: -; v_gene: TRBV5-7; j_gene: TRBJ2-1; CDR3aa: CASSFPGPTLNNEQFF; CDR3nt: TGTGCCAGCAGCTTCCCGGGACCGACTCTTAACAATGAGCAGTTCTTC
abundance: -; d_gene: TRBD1; v_gene: TRBV6-5; j_gene: TRBJ2-7; CDR3aa: CASSPTGTYEQYF; CDR3nt: TGTGCCAGCAGCCCGACAGGGACCTACGAGCAGTACTTC
abundance: -; d_gene: -; v_gene: TRBV10-2; j_gene: TRBJ2-5; CDR3aa: CASSETGKETQYF; CDR3nt: TGCGCCAGCAGTGAGACAGGGAAGGAGACCCAGTACTTC
abundance: medium-sized; d_gene: -; v_gene: TRBV18; j_gene: TRBJ1-6; CDR3aa: CASSPDNSPLHF; CDR3nt: TGTGCCAGCTCACCGGACAATTCACCCCTCCACTTT
abundance: -; d_gene: TRBD1; v_gene: TRBV19; j_gene: TRBJ2-1; CDR3aa: CASNQRTGAYNEQFF; CDR3nt: TGTGCCAGTAACCAAAGGACAGGGGCATACAATGAGCAGTTCTTC